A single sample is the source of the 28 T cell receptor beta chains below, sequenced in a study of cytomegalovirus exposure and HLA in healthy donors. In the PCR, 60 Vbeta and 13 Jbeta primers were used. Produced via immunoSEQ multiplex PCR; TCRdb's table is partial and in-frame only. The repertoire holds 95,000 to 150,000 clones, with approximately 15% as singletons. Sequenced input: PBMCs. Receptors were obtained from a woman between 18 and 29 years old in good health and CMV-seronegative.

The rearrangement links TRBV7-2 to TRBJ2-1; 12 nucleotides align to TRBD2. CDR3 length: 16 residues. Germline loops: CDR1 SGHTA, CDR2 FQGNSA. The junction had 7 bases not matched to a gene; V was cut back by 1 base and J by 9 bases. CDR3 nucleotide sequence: TGTGCCAGCAGCTTAGATAGACTAGCGGGAGTCACTGAGCAGTTCTTC. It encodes CASSLDRLAGVTEQFF.

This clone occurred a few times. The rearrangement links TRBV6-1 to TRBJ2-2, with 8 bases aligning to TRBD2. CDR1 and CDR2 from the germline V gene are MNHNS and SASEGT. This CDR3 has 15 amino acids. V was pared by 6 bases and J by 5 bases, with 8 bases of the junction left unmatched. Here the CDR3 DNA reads TGTGCCAGCAGCTCCGGGACTAGAGGAACCGGGGAGCTGTTTTTT. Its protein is CASSSGTRGTGELFF.

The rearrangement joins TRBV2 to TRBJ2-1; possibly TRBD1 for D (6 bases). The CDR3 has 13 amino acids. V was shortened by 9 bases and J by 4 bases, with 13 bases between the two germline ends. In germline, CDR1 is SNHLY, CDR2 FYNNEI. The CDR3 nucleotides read TGTGCCAGGGGACAACTATTGTACAATGAGCAGTTCTTC. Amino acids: CARGQLLYNEQFF. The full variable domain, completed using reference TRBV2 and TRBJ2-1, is EPEVTQTPSHQVTQMGQEVILRCVPISNHLYFYWYRQILGQKVEFLVSFYNNEISEKSEIFDDQFSVERPDGSNFTLKIRSTKLEDSAMYFCARGQLLYNEQFFGPGTRLTVL.

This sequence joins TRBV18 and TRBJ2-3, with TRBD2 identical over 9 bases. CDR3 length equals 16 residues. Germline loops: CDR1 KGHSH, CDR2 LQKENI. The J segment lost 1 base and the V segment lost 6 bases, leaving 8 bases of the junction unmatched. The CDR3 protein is CASSRSSGSRTDTQYF. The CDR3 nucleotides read TGTGCCAGCTCCCGCAGTAGCGGGAGCCGCACAGATACGCAGTATTTT.

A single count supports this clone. CDR3 protein: CASSLRVIGPGTEAFF. CDR3 in DNA: TGCGCCAGCAGCTTGCGGGTCATTGGGCCGGGGACTGAAGCTTTCTTT. The chain joins TRBV5-1 to TRBJ1-1; D remains unclear. V lost 1 base and J 5 bases, leaving 18 bases between the germline ends. From germline, CDR1 is SGHRS and CDR2 YFSETQ. The CDR3 is 16 residues long.

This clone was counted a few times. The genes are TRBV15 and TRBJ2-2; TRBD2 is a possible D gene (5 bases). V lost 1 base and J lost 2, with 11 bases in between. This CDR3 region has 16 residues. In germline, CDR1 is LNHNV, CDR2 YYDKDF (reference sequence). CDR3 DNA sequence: TGTGCCACCAGCAGAGTAGAGGGCCCAAACACCGGGGAGCTGTTTTTT. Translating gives CATSRVEGPNTGELFF.

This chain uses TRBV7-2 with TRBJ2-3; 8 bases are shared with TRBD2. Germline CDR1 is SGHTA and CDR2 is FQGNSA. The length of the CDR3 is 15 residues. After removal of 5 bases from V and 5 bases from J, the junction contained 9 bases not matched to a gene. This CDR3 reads CASSQRTSLRDTQYF. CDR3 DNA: TGTGCCAGCAGCCAGAGGACTAGCTTGAGAGATACGCAGTATTTT.

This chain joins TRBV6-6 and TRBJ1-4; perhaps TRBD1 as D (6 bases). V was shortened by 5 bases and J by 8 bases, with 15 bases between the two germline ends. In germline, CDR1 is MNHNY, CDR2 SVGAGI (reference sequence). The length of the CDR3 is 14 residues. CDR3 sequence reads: CASSPDSLGEKLFF. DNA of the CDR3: TGTGCCAGCAGTCCGGACAGTCTCGGGGAAAAACTGTTTTTT.

As DNA, the CDR3 is TGCGCCAGCAGCTTGGCAAGCGGCCAATACAATGAGCAGTTCTTC. As protein: CASSLASGQYNEQFF. The chain couples TRBV5-1 to TRBJ2-1, with D perhaps matching TRBD2 (5 bases). CDR1 and CDR2 (germline): SGHRS, YFSETQ. V was clipped by 0 bases and J by 4 bases, with 11 bases between them. The CDR3 contains 15 residues.

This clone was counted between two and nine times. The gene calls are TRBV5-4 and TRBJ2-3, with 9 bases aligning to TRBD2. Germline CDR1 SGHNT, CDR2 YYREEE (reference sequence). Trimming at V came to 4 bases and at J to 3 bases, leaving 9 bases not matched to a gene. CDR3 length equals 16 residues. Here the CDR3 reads CASSPVAGGPTDTQYF. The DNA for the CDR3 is TGTGCCAGCAGCCCGGTGGCGGGGGGGCCAACAGATACGCAGTATTTT.

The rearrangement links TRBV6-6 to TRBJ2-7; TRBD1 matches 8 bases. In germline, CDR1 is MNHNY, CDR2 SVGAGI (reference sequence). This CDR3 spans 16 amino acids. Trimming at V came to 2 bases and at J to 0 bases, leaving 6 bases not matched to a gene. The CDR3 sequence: CASSYPGQAASYEQYF. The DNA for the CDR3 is TGTGCCAGCAGTTACCCGGGACAGGCGGCCTCCTACGAGCAGTACTTC.

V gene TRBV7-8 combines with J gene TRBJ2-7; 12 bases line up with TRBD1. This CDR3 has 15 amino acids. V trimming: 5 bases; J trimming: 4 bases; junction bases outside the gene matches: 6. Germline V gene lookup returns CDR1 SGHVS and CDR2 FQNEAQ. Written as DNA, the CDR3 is TGTGCCAGCAGCCGCGGGACAGGGGGCGAATACGAGCAGTACTTC. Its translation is CASSRGTGGEYEQYF.

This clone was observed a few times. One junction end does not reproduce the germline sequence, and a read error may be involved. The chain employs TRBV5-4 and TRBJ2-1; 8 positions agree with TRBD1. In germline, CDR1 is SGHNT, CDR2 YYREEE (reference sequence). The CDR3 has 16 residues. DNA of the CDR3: TGTGCCAGCAGCTTCCCCCGACAGGGGACTTACAATGAGCAGCTCTTC. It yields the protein CASSFPRQGTYNEQLF.

Here the CDR3 DNA reads TGTGCCAGCAGTGAAGCGCGTTTCACCGGGGAGCTGTTTTTT. Translated: CASSEARFTGELFF. The chain combines TRBV6-1 with TRBJ2-2; D is unresolved. Germline V CDR1 and CDR2: MNHNS, SASEGT. Trimming removed 0 bases from V and 4 bases from J, with 6 bases in between. The CDR3 runs 14 residues.

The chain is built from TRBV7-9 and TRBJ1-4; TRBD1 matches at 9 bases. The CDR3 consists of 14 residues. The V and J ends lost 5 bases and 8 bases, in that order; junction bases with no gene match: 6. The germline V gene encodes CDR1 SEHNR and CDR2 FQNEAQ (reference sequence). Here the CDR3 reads CASSKGQGREKLFF. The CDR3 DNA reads TGTGCCAGCAGCAAGGGACAGGGTAGGGAAAAACTGTTTTTT.

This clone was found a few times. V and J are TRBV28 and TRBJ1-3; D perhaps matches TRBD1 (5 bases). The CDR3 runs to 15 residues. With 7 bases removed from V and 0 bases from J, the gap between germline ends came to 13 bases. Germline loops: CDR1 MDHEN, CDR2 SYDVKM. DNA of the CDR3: TGTGCCAGCACCTCGTATCAGGGCTCTGGAAACACCATATATTTT. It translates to CASTSYQGSGNTIYF.

CDR3 DNA: TGTGCCAGCAGTCTCGGGACAGGGAATTCACCCCTCCACTTT. It is translated as CASSLGTGNSPLHF. The genes are TRBV6-1 and TRBJ1-6; 9 bases align to TRBD1. The germline V gene has CDR1 MNHNS and CDR2 SASEGT. Trimming took 5 bases from V and 7 from J; bases not matched to a gene: 3. This CDR3 has 14 amino acids.

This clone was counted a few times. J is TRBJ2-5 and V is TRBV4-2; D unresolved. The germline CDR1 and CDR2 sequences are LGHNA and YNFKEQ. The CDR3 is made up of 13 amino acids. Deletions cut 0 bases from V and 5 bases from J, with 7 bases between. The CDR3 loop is CASSQDLWETQYF. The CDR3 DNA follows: TGTGCCAGCAGCCAAGATCTATGGGAGACCCAGTACTTC.

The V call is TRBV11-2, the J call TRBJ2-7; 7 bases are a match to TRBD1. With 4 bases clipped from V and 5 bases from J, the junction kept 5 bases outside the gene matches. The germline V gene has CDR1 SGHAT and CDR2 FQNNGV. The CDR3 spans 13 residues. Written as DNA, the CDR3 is TGTGCCAGCAGCTATACAGGGGAGAACGAGCAGTACTTC. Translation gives CASSYTGENEQYF.

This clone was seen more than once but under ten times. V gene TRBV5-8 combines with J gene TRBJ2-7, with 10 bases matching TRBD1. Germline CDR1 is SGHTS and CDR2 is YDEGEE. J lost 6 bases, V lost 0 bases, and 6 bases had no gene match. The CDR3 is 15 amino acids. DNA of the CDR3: TGTGCCAGCAGCTTGGATACCGGGACAGGGGTCGAGCAGTACTTC. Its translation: CASSLDTGTGVEQYF.

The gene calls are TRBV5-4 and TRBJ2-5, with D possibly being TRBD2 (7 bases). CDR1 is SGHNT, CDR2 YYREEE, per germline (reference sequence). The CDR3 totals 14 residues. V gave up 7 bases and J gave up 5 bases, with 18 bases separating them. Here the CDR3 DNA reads TGTGCCAGCCAGGCCGCGGGGGCAGGGGAGACCCAGTACTTC. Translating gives CASQAAGAGETQYF.

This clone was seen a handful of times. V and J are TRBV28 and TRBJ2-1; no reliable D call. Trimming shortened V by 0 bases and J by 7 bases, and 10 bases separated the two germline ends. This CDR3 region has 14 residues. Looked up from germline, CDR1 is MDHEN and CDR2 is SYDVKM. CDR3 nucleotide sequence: TGTGCCAGCAGTTTATGGAGTGCGGCAAATGAGCAGTTCTTC. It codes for CASSLWSAANEQFF.

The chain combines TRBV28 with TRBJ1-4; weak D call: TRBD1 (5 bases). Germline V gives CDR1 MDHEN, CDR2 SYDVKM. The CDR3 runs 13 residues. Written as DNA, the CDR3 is TGTGCTTCGGAGGGGAAAATTAATGAAAAACTGTTTTTT. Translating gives CASEGKINEKLFF.

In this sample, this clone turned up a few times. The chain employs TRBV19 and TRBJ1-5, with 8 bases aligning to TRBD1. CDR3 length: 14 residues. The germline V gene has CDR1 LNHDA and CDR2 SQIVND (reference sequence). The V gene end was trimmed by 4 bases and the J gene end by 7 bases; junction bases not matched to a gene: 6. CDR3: CASSTGQGGQPQHF. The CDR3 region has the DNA TGTGCCAGTAGTACCGGACAGGGCGGGCAGCCCCAGCATTTT.

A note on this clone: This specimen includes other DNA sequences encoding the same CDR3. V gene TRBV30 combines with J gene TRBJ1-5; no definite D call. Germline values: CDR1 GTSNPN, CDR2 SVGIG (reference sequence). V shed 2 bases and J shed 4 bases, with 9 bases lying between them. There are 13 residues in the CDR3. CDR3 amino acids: CAWSSGGNQPQHF. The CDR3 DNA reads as TGTGCCTGGAGTTCGGGAGGGAATCAGCCCCAGCATTTT.

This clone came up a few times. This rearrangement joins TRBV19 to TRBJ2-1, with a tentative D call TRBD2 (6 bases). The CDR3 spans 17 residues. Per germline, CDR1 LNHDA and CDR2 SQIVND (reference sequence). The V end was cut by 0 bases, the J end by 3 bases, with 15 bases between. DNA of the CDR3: TGTGCCAGTAGTATAGATCTCCCAGCGGACTACTACAATGAGCAGTTCTTC. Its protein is CASSIDLPADYYNEQFF. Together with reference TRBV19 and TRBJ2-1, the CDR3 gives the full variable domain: DGGITQSPKYLFRKEGQNVTLSCEQNLNHDAMYWYRQDPGQGLRLIYYSQIVNDFQKGDIAEGYSVSREKKESFPLTVTSAQKNPTAFYLCASSIDLPADYYNEQFFGPGTRLTVL.

The CDR3, as DNA: TGTGCCAGCAGCTCGACAGGGGTCCAAGAGACCCAGTACTTC. This translates into CASSSTGVQETQYF. V is TRBV5-4 and J is TRBJ2-5; 8 bases map to TRBD1. Germline V gene sequence: CDR1 SGHNT, CDR2 YYREEE (reference sequence). This CDR3 spans 14 amino acids. V lost 3 bases and J lost 1; bases outside the gene matches: 2. Full variable domain (outside the CDR3, taken from reference TRBV5-4 and TRBJ2-5): ETGVTQSPTHLIKTRGQQVTLRCSSQSGHNTVSWYQQALGQGPQFIFQYYREEENGRGNFPPRFSGLQFPNYSSELNVNALELDDSALYLCASSSTGVQETQYFGPGTRLLVL.

The DNA of the CDR3 is TGCGCCAGCAGCAGGGGACAGGGGGTCAACTATGGCTACACCTTC. Translating it yields CASSRGQGVNYGYTF. The chain has TRBV5-1 and TRBJ1-2, with 11 bases fitting TRBD1. This CDR3 region has 15 residues. The germline V gene encodes CDR1 SGHRS and CDR2 YFSETQ. V lost 4 bases, J lost 2 bases, and 4 bases stayed unmatched.